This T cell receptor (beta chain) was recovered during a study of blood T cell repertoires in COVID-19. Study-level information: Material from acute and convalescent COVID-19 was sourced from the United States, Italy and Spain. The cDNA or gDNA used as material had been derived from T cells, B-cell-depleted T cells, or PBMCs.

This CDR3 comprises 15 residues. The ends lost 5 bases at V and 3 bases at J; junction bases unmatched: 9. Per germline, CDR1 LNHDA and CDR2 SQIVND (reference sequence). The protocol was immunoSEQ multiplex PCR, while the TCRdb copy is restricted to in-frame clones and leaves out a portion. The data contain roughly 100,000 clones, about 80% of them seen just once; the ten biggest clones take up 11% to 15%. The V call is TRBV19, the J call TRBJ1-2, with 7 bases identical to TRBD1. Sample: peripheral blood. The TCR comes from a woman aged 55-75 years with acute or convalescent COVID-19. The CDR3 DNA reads TGTGCCAGTAGTCCTACCTGGGACAGCGACTATGGCTACACCTTC. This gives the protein CASSPTWDSDYGYTF.